These T cell receptor beta chains were read from a single sample in a study of breast tumors, draining lymph nodes, adjacent tissues. TCRdb reprocessed the multiplex PCR reads via MiXCR and lists one record per CDR3 protein. This table has 150,000 to 200,000 distinct CDR3 sequences, around a third appearing once. Sequenced sample: axillary lymph node tissue. The receptors originated from a female donor with breast cancer. Some clones in this sample may be carry-over from other donors' samples. The CDR3 runs from the conserved cysteine through the conserved F or W. D genes are given only for firm matches. Size tells how often a clone was seen (once, few, many) or the class of an expanded clone, and some rows leave it out.

d_gene,abundance,j_gene,v_gene,CDR3nt,CDR3aa
.,many,TRBJ2-6,TRBV6-2/TRBV6-3,TGTGCCAGCAGACTATCCAGGGTCTCTGGGGCCAACGTCCTGACTTTC,CASRLSRVSGANVLTF
.,many,TRBJ1-5,TRBV7-3,TGTGCCAGCAGCTTAAGGGCAGCAGATCAGCCCCAGCATTTT,CASSLRAADQPQHF
.,.,TRBJ1-3,TRBV11-2,TGTGCCAGCAGACAAACCGGGTCTAACTCTGGAAACACCATATATTTT,CASRQTGSNSGNTIYF
TRBD2,many,TRBJ2-1,TRBV6-6,TGTGCCAGCAGTCTACTTAGCGGGAGGGTCGACAATGAGCAGTTCTTC,CASSLLSGRVDNEQFF
.,.,TRBJ2-7,TRBV7-8,TGTGCCAGCAGCTTAATCCACGGGGATATCTACGAGCAGTACTTC,CASSLIHGDIYEQYF
TRBD1,many,TRBJ1-2,TRBV10-2,TGCGCCAGCATGGACAGGACTAACTATGGCTACACCTTC,CASMDRTNYGYTF
TRBD2,.,TRBJ2-5,TRBV20-1,TGCAGTGCCGCAACTAGCGGGGGGACCGGGACCCAGTACTTC,CSAATSGGTGTQYF
TRBD1,many,TRBJ2-7,TRBV29-1,TGCAGCGTTGGGTTGACAGGGTGGGACGAGCAGTACTTC,CSVGLTGWDEQYF
.,many,TRBJ1-5,TRBV6-1,TGTGCCAGCAGTGCGGACACTCTTAGCAATCAGCCCCAGCATTTT,CASSADTLSNQPQHF
.,few,TRBJ1-1,TRBV20-1,TGCAGTGCTACCCGGGGGGGCGTAAGAAACACTGAAGCTTTCTTT,CSATRGGVRNTEAFF
TRBD1,few,TRBJ1-3,TRBV24-1,TGTGCCACCAGTGATGGAACCGGGACAGGGGCTGGAAACACCATATATTTT,CATSDGTGTGAGNTIYF
TRBD2,.,TRBJ2-4,TRBV5-6,TGTGCCAGCAGCCTGGACGGGAGGTCGATTGACGATGAAAACATTCAGTACTTC,CASSLDGRSIDDENIQYF
.,.,TRBJ1-6,TRBV6-5,TGTGCCAGCAGGCCTCCACAAAATTCACCCCTCCACTTT,CASRPPQNSPLHF
TRBD1,many,TRBJ2-2,TRBV20-1,TGCAGTGCTAGAGGTGGGCCCGGGACAGGGATCACCGGGGAGCTGTTTTTT,CSARGGPGTGITGELFF
.,few,TRBJ2-1,TRBV28,TGTGCCGGCAGTTTACTAGGTGGCCTAGAGCAGTTCTTC,CAGSLLGGLEQFF
.,.,TRBJ2-2,TRBV10-3,TGTGCCACCTGCAACCGTGGGGGGGCGGTCGGGGAGCTGTTTTTC,CATCNRGGAVGELFF
.,.,TRBJ1-5,TRBV20-1,TGCAGTGCTAGAGACATAGCGTCCCAGCATTTT,CSARDIASQHF
TRBD1,many,TRBJ2-2,TRBV2,TGTGCCAGCAGTGATAGGGGGCAGAACGGGGAGCTGTTTTTT,CASSDRGQNGELFF
TRBD1,few,TRBJ2-1,TRBV28,TGTGCCAGCAGTCCCTCCGGACAGGGAGAAAACAATGAGCAGTTCTTC,CASSPSGQGENNEQFF
TRBD2,many,TRBJ2-5,TRBV7-2,TGTGCCAGCAGCTCTAGCGGGAGAGTATCAGAGACCCAGTACTTC,CASSSSGRVSETQYF
.,many,TRBJ2-7,TRBV18,TGTGCCAGCTCCCACCGGCACCTTAGACGGGAAACGACCTACGAGCAGTACTTC,CASSHRHLRRETTYEQYF
TRBD1,.,TRBJ2-5,TRBV14,TGTGCCAGCAGCCTCCGGGCAGGGGGCAGAGAGGCCCAGTACTTC,CASSLRAGGREAQYF
TRBD2,many,TRBJ2-7,TRBV11-2,TGTGCCAGCAGCTTAGGCCTAGCGGGGTCCTACGAGCAGTACTTC,CASSLGLAGSYEQYF
.,many,TRBJ1-3,TRBV12-3/TRBV12-4,TGTGCCAGCATCCATTACAGCGGAAACACCATATATTTT,CASIHYSGNTIYF
TRBD2,many,TRBJ2-3,TRBV20-1,TGCAGTGCTCCCAGGACTAGCGGGAGAACAGATACGCAGTATTTT,CSAPRTSGRTDTQYF
.,.,TRBJ1-5,TRBV2,TGTGCCAGCAGCCTAGGTCGACGGGGACCCAATCAGCCCCAGCATTTT,CASSLGRRGPNQPQHF
.,many,TRBJ1-1,TRBV7-3,TGTGCCAGCAGCTTGGACGCGGGGACTGAAGCTTTCTTT,CASSLDAGTEAFF
TRBD2,many,TRBJ2-7,TRBV2,TGTGCCAGCAGTGAAATCGCTAGCGGGGGCAAATCGTACGAGCAGTACTTC,CASSEIASGGKSYEQYF